The clone carrying this T cell receptor (beta chain) was picked up a small number of times. This sample was included in a study of blood T cell repertoires in COVID-19. Study as a whole: From T cells, B-cell-depleted T cells, or PBMCs came the material, which was cDNA or gDNA.

This table comes from immunoSEQ multiplex PCR, and its TCRdb copy is limited to in-frame clones, with some not included. The table includes 150,000 to 200,000 clones, approximately 87% detected once. Cohorts were based on clinical histories the participants reported. Among Cohort 3 donors, those recovered had two negative PCRs, clearance, or symptom resolution. With V trimmed by 6 bases and J by 8 bases, 8 bases remained unmatched. The CDR3 covers 13 residues. The specimen sequenced was PBMCs or T cells enriched from blood (not recorded which). The chain combines TRBV12-3 or TRBV12-4 with TRBJ1-2; 8 nucleotides agree with TRBD1. The sequence derives from a woman between 45 and 65 years old who had recovered from COVID-19. The CDR3 sequence: CASRTSGGEGYTF. CDR3 DNA: TGTGCCAGCAGAACCTCAGGGGGCGAAGGCTACACCTTC.